Below, 17 T cell receptor beta chains from the same sample are listed, as sequenced in a study of blood T cell repertoires in COVID-19. Using immunoSEQ multiplex PCR, the repertoire was profiled, and TCRdb retains in-frame clones only, with some absent. The top ten hold under 2.5% of the sample, which has about 250,000 clones, roughly 84% seen once. The sequenced sample was peripheral blood. The receptors stem from a woman aged 40 to 50 who had recovered from COVID-19.

The gene calls are TRBV27 and TRBJ2-3; possible D gene TRBD2, 6 bases. The CDR3 has 17 amino acids. Germline CDR1 reads MNHEY; CDR2 reads SMNVEV (reference sequence). Trimming cost V 5 bases and J 1 base, with 19 bases left between them. This CDR3 is CASSPGLSGTRTDTQYF. The CDR3 DNA reads as TGTGCCAGCAGTCCGGGACTTTCTGGCACACGCACAGATACGCAGTATTTT.

The chain recombines TRBV29-1 with TRBJ2-5, with D possibly being TRBD1 (6 bases). Germline-derived CDR1 and CDR2 are SQVTM and ANQGSEA. Trimming stripped 8 bases from V and 2 bases from J, with 18 bases between. The CDR3 runs to 14 residues. The CDR3 protein is CSSWNRDSQETQYF. The CDR3 DNA sequence: TGCAGCAGCTGGAACAGGGATTCGCAAGAGACCCAGTACTTC.

J is TRBJ2-3 and V is TRBV4-2; 7 bases are a match to TRBD2. The trim removed 1 base at V and 0 bases at J, leaving 13 bases unmatched. CDR3 length: 19 amino acids. Germline values: CDR1 LGHNA, CDR2 YNFKEQ. CDR3 DNA: TGTGCCAGCAGCCAAGGACCCGCTAGCGGAACTTCTAGCACAGATACGCAGTATTTT. Encoded protein: CASSQGPASGTSSTDTQYF.

This chain joins TRBV7-8 and TRBJ1-2; 8 bases match TRBD1. The V gene end was trimmed by 3 bases and the J gene end by 3 bases; junction bases not matched to a gene: 0. Germline V CDR1 and CDR2: SGHVS, FQNEAQ. This CDR3 is 13 amino acids long. As DNA, the CDR3 is TGTGCCAGCAGCTTGGACAGGGACTATGGCTACACCTTC. It encodes CASSLDRDYGYTF.

The chain recombines TRBV4-3 with TRBJ2-3, with 11 bases aligning to TRBD2. Unmatched junction bases numbered 4, after V lost 1 base and J lost 4 bases. Per germline, CDR1 LGHNA and CDR2 YSLEER. The length of the CDR3 is 16 residues. CDR3 sequence (DNA): TGCGCCAGCAGCCAAGGGGTTAGCGGGGGGGCAGATACGCAGTATTTT. Translating it yields CASSQGVSGGADTQYF.

The rearrangement links TRBV9 to TRBJ1-1, with D possibly matching TRBD1 (5 bases). The length of the CDR3 is 13 residues. Deletions cut 0 bases from V and 6 bases from J, with 9 bases between. Germline V gives CDR1 SGDLS, CDR2 YYNGEE. For the CDR3, the DNA is TGTGCCAGCAGCGTAGTACAGGTGGCTGAAGCTTTCTTT. It encodes CASSVVQVAEAFF.

V usage is TRBV4-3 and J usage is TRBJ2-7; D might be TRBD2 (7 bases). V dropped 4 bases and J dropped 5 bases, with 18 bases sitting between them. The V gene's germline CDR1 is LGHNA and CDR2 YSLEER. The CDR3 runs to 15 residues. DNA of the CDR3: TGCGCCAGCAGCCCTCGGGGGGCGGGACGTGACGAGCAGTACTTC. Its translation is CASSPRGAGRDEQYF.

The chain carries TRBV6-5 and TRBJ2-2; D ambiguous. Germline V lookup: CDR1 MNHEY, CDR2 SVGAGI. V was trimmed by 2 bases and J by 4 bases, leaving 11 bases between them. The CDR3 is 15 amino acids. The DNA of the CDR3 is TGTGCCAGCAGTTACGGGCAGAAAAGCACCGGGGAGCTGTTTTTT. As protein: CASSYGQKSTGELFF.

V is TRBV5-1 and J is TRBJ2-5; TRBD2 matches 12 bases. CDR3 length: 15 amino acids. The V and J ends lost 2 bases and 7 bases, in that order; junction bases with no gene match: 6. Germline V CDR1 and CDR2: SGHRS, YFSETQ. The CDR3, as DNA: TGCGCCAGCAGCTTCACTAGCGGGGGGCCGGGGACCCAGTACTTC. It translates to CASSFTSGGPGTQYF. The full variable domain, completed using reference TRBV5-1 and TRBJ2-5, is KAGVTQTPRYLIKTRGQQVTLSCSPISGHRSVSWYQQTPGQGLQFLFEYFSETQRNKGNFPGRFSGRQFSNSRSEMNVSTLELGDSALYLCASSFTSGGPGTQYFGPGTRLLVL.

This chain joins TRBV24-1 and TRBJ2-2; 12 bases are a match to TRBD2. CDR3 size: 18 residues. Looked up from germline, CDR1 is KGHDR and CDR2 is SFDVKD. V was pared by 3 bases and J by 8 bases, with 12 bases of the junction left unmatched. The DNA for the CDR3 is TGTGCCACCAGTGATCCCATGACTAGCGGGAGTTCATCAGGGGAGCTGTTTTTT. This sequence encodes CATSDPMTSGSSSGELFF.

The V call is TRBV5-6, the J call TRBJ1-6; TRBD1 might be the D (5 bases). V lost 3 bases to trimming and J lost 9 bases, with 16 bases between them. The V gene's germline CDR1 is SGHDT and CDR2 YYEEEE. The CDR3 covers 15 residues. CDR3 in amino acids: CASSYLDSTSSPLHF. The CDR3 DNA follows: TGTGCCAGCAGCTATCTCGACAGTACGTCTTCACCCCTCCACTTT.

CDR3 DNA sequence: TGTGCCAGCAGCCGACGATTAGCGGATAACTACGAGCAGTACTTC. It codes for CASSRRLADNYEQYF. The gene calls are TRBV27 and TRBJ2-7, with D possibly being TRBD2 (6 bases). Germline V gene lookup returns CDR1 MNHEY and CDR2 SMNVEV (reference sequence). V lost 6 bases and J 3 bases, leaving 18 bases between the germline ends. The CDR3 sequence is 15 residues long.

This rearrangement joins TRBV5-1 to TRBJ1-6; D may be TRBD1 (6 bases). CDR1 is SGHRS, CDR2 YFSETQ, per germline. Trimming took off 4 bases at V and 7 bases at J, with 12 bases between the two ends. This CDR3 contains 14 residues. The CDR3 loop is CASSGGGPNSPLHF. In DNA, the CDR3 is TGCGCCAGCAGCGGGGGGGGGCCGAATTCACCCCTCCACTTT.

The rearrangement uses TRBV5-4 and TRBJ1-2, with D possibly being TRBD1 (6 bases). The V end lost 4 bases, the J end lost 4 bases, and 20 bases lay between the germline ends. Germline V lookup: CDR1 SGHNT, CDR2 YYREEE (reference sequence). CDR3 size: 16 residues. For the CDR3, the DNA is TGTGCCAGCAGCCCCGACAGGAACCGAGGGAGCTATGGCTACACCTTC. Protein sequence: CASSPDRNRGSYGYTF.

The chain employs TRBV7-3 and TRBJ1-2; the D is unclear. The germline V gene has CDR1 SGHTA and CDR2 FQGTGA. CDR3 length: 14 amino acids. Trimming removed 6 bases from V and 4 bases from J, with 15 bases in between. The CDR3 is CASSPKAGSYGYTF. The DNA for the CDR3 is TGTGCCAGCAGTCCCAAAGCGGGTTCCTATGGCTACACCTTC.

This chain uses TRBV5-1 with TRBJ2-6, with a weak D call TRBD1 (6 bases). The V end was cut by 1 base, the J end by 0 bases, with 14 bases between. Germline V CDR1 and CDR2: SGHRS, YFSETQ. The CDR3 runs to 18 residues. CDR3 sequence reads: CASSLSGTPFSGANVLTF. The CDR3 DNA is TGCGCCAGCAGCTTGTCCGGGACACCCTTCTCTGGGGCCAACGTCCTGACTTTC.

This clone occurred once. This chain links TRBV20-1 with TRBJ2-1; D perhaps matches TRBD2 (6 bases). CDR3 length: 11 residues. Per the germline V gene, CDR1 is DFQATT and CDR2 is SNEGSKA (reference sequence). Trimming stripped 5 bases from V and 11 bases from J, with 13 bases between. CDR3 region: CSAERVLQQFF. For the CDR3, the DNA is TGCAGTGCTGAGCGGGTTCTCCAGCAGTTCTTC.